Listed below are T cell receptor beta chains from one sample, sequenced in a study of a mutant IDH1 vaccine in newly diagnosed glioma. For these TCRs, the target antigens are not known. TCRdb's table, derived via immunoSEQ multiplex PCR, lists solely in-frame clones and lacks some. Seen here are 100,000 to 120,000 clones, around 90% observed once, and the top ten hold roughly 0.55%. The specimen comprised PBMCs, sampled from a glioma patient whose treatment included an IDH1 peptide vaccine. Receptor source: a woman aged 45-65 years with glioma. CDR3s include the opening cysteine and the closing phenylalanine or tryptophan. D genes are given only for firm matches.

V	length	D	J	CDR3
TRBV6-5	13	.	TRBJ2-7	CASSYRGAYEQYF
TRBV30	15	TRBD2	TRBJ2-3	CAWTEKREFEDTQYF
TRBV7-2	15	TRBD2	TRBJ2-1	CASSLSSGGYSEQFF
TRBV7-9	15	.	TRBJ2-2	CASSLRAGATGELFF
TRBV18	13	TRBD1	TRBJ1-1	CASRGQPNTEAFF
TRBV19	14	.	TRBJ2-5	CASSPLSQVRTQYF
TRBV14	14	TRBD1	TRBJ2-1	CATKAGTGGDEQFF
TRBV15	15	TRBD1	TRBJ2-7	CATSRESGGSYEQYF
TRBV13	16	TRBD1	TRBJ2-1	CASSSLTGGLRDEQFF
TRBV7-8	15	.	TRBJ2-1	CASSWVLGGVNEQFF
TRBV11-1	13	.	TRBJ2-1	CASSLEGGNEQFF
TRBV29-1	13	.	TRBJ2-5	CSVGLGGKETQYF
TRBV9	16	TRBD2	TRBJ2-1	CASSVEGTSGRNEQFF
TRBV9	16	.	TRBJ1-4	CASSVTPGGTNEKLFF
TRBV28	10	.	TRBJ2-2	CAAGGGELFF
TRBV18	18	TRBD1	TRBJ2-5	CASSLKVGTGGTIETQYF
TRBV27	15	TRBD1	TRBJ2-4	CASSPRGQGAYIQYF
TRBV5-6	13	.	TRBJ2-5	CASSLVGQETQYF
TRBV10-3	14	TRBD2	TRBJ2-5	CAISGGRGGETQYF
TRBV30	16	.	TRBJ2-3	CAWSPYGAGGADTQYF
TRBV5-1	14	TRBD1	TRBJ2-3	CASSPGQNTDTQYF
TRBV19	15	.	TRBJ2-7	CASSMGQVGSYEQYF
TRBV10-3	13	.	TRBJ1-1	CAIRSEGYTEAFF
TRBV7-9	17	.	TRBJ1-4	CASRPNSRSREGEKLFF
TRBV2	15	.	TRBJ1-4	CASRNQDATNEKLFF
TRBV2	13	.	TRBJ2-2	CASSADSRGELFF
TRBV9	13	.	TRBJ2-1	CASSTPFGNEQFF
TRBV6-1	16	.	TRBJ1-5	CASSESVMGGGQPQHF